Shown below are 27 T cell receptor beta chains from a single sample sequenced in a study of cytomegalovirus exposure and HLA in healthy donors. It was with 60 Vbeta and 13 Jbeta primers that the PCR ran. Some clones are missing from TCRdb's copy, which holds only in-frame ones; the method was immunoSEQ multiplex PCR. This table holds 85,000 to 100,000 clones, over 80% found once. The sample taken for sequencing was PBMCs. All receptors derive from a female donor in good health and CMV-seropositive.

The rearrangement uses TRBV11-2 and TRBJ2-7; no firm D call. CDR1 and CDR2 from the germline V gene are SGHAT and FQNNGV. Trimming took off 4 bases at V and 3 bases at J, with 16 bases between the two ends. The CDR3 extends over 15 amino acids. The CDR3: CASSSVLAAYYEQYF. The DNA for the CDR3 is TGTGCCAGCAGCTCAGTCTTAGCAGCTTACTACGAGCAGTACTTC.

The J gene is TRBJ1-4, the V gene TRBV5-6; 7 bases align to TRBD1. The junction had 3 bases not matched to a gene; V was cut back by 2 bases and J by 2 bases. The germline gives CDR1 SGHDT, CDR2 YYEEEE. CDR3 length: 15 amino acids. The CDR3 protein is CASSLLQGTNEKLFF. The CDR3 DNA reads TGTGCCAGCAGCTTATTACAGGGGACTAATGAAAAACTGTTTTTT.

The chain links TRBV7-2 to TRBJ2-1; TRBD2 matches 8 bases. The CDR3 loop spans 15 amino acids. Germline assignment: CDR1 SGHTA and CDR2 FQGNSA. The V segment lost 3 bases and the J segment 6 bases; nucleotides outside the gene matches: 7. The CDR3 sequence: CASSFSLGTSNEQFF. CDR3 in DNA: TGTGCCAGCAGCTTTTCCCTCGGGACTAGCAATGAGCAGTTCTTC. The full variable domain, its missing parts supplied by reference TRBV7-2 and TRBJ2-1, is GAGVSQSPSNKVTEKGKDVELRCDPISGHTALYWYRQSLGQGLEFLIYFQGNSAPDKSGLPSDRFSAERTGGSVSTLTIQRTQQEDSAVYLCASSFSLGTSNEQFFGPGTRLTVL.

This sequence joins TRBV6-1 and TRBJ2-5; the D gene is possibly TRBD2 (6 bases). The V and J ends lost 1 base and 2 bases respectively, with 8 bases between them. CDR1 and CDR2 from the germline V gene are MNHNS and SASEGT. This CDR3 is built from 14 residues. The CDR3 DNA reads TGTGCCAGCAGTGAAGGGGCGGGGCAAGAGACCCAGTACTTC. This gives the protein CASSEGAGQETQYF.

The chain joins TRBV4-1 to TRBJ2-7; 8 bases line up with TRBD2. The CDR3 contains 18 residues. V dropped 1 base and J dropped 3; count of bases not matched to a gene: 14. The germline V gene has CDR1 MGHRA and CDR2 YSYEKL. The CDR3 DNA follows: TGCGCCAGCAGCCAAGTCGGGGGCGGGGGGCTCCATAACTACGAGCAGTACTTC. This encodes CASSQVGGGGLHNYEQYF.

The V and J genes are TRBV21-1 and TRBJ2-6; the table's D gene call, TRBD2, was not cross checked with the DNA. TRBV21-1 is an annotated pseudogene. The CDR3 is made up of 17 amino acids. CDR3 sequence (DNA): TGTGCCAGCAGCTACGAAGCTTTGAACTCTGGGGCCAACGTCCTGACTTTC. As protein: CASSYEALNSGANVLTF.

The gene calls are TRBV5-6 and TRBJ1-4, with 9 bases fitting TRBD1. The V segment lost 0 bases and the J segment 5 bases; nucleotides outside the gene matches: 5. Germline V lookup: CDR1 SGHDT, CDR2 YYEEEE. The CDR3 sequence is 16 residues long. CDR3 DNA sequence: TGTGCCAGCAGCTTGGGGCCCGGGACAGGGAATGAAAAACTGTTTTTT. This codes for CASSLGPGTGNEKLFF.

J is TRBJ1-5 and V is TRBV6-5; D may be TRBD1 (6 bases). Germline CDR1 and CDR2: MNHEY and SVGAGI. This CDR3 region has 13 residues. The V gene lost 5 bases and the J gene lost 5 bases, with 10 bases spanning the gap. CDR3 protein: CASSRRGDQPQHF. The CDR3 DNA is TGTGCCAGCAGTCGCAGGGGAGATCAGCCCCAGCATTTT.

The chain links TRBV11-1 to TRBJ2-7; D is ambiguous. V shed 1 base and J shed 2 bases, with 9 bases lying between them. This CDR3 has 14 amino acids. Germline loops: CDR1 SGHAT, CDR2 FQDESV (reference sequence). The CDR3 region has the DNA TGTGCCAGCAGCTTAGACAGAAGCCCCTACGAGCAGTACTTC. This encodes CASSLDRSPYEQYF.

The CDR3 DNA reads TGCGCCAGCAGCTTGGGGACTAGTCAGGGCAATGAGCAGTTCTTC. Protein: CASSLGTSQGNEQFF. This chain links TRBV5-1 with TRBJ2-1; 7 bases line up with TRBD2. Germline CDR1 reads SGHRS; CDR2 reads YFSETQ. After removal of 0 bases from V and 6 bases from J, the junction contained 6 bases not matched to a gene. This CDR3 is 15 amino acids long.

V usage is TRBV9 and J usage is TRBJ2-1; 8 bases map to TRBD2. This CDR3 has 16 residues. The junction had 13 bases not matched to a gene; V was cut back by 4 bases and J by 7 bases. Germline V CDR1 and CDR2: SGDLS, YYNGEE. The CDR3: CASSPRGGVAGNEQFF. CDR3 DNA: TGTGCCAGCAGCCCCCGGGGGGGTGTGGCCGGGAATGAGCAGTTCTTC.

The count of this clone is one. The chain employs TRBV6-1 and TRBJ2-2; 9 bases align to TRBD1. The ends lost 8 bases at V and 10 bases at J; junction bases unmatched: 8. Germline loops: CDR1 MNHNS, CDR2 SASEGT. This CDR3 is built from 13 residues. Here the CDR3 reads CASGLGTGKELFF. CDR3 in DNA: TGTGCCAGCGGCCTAGGGACAGGGAAGGAGCTGTTTTTT.

This clone has a single count. The CDR3 loop is CASRDRGSDGYTF. The CDR3 DNA is TGTGCCAGTAGGGACAGGGGGAGCGATGGCTACACCTTC. This sequence joins TRBV19 and TRBJ1-2; the match to TRBD1 covers 10 bases. The CDR3 has 13 residues. CDR1 is LNHDA and CDR2 is SQIVND in the germline V gene (reference sequence). Losses at the gene ends were 6 bases for V and 6 bases for J; bases not matched to a gene: 4.

The chain has TRBV7-9 and TRBJ2-7; D unclear. The CDR3 totals 18 residues. Trimming removed 1 base at V and 0 bases at J, with 19 bases between. Germline V gene sequence: CDR1 SEHNR, CDR2 FQNEAQ (reference sequence). The CDR3, as DNA: TGTGCCAGCAGCTTAGGGTATTCGAGGCAGAGGAGCTCCTACGAGCAGTACTTC. Encoded protein: CASSLGYSRQRSSYEQYF.

The J gene is TRBJ2-1, the V gene TRBV5-1; D is ambiguous. This CDR3 spans 18 amino acids. In germline, CDR1 is SGHRS, CDR2 YFSETQ. V lost 3 bases and J lost 0, with 19 bases in between. This chain's CDR3 is CASSSLRLDPSSYNEQFF. Here the CDR3 DNA reads TGCGCCAGCAGCTCTCTCCGCCTAGACCCAAGCTCCTACAATGAGCAGTTCTTC.

The chain links TRBV27 to TRBJ2-7; 8 nucleotides match TRBD1. The V and J ends lost 1 base and 3 bases, in that order; junction bases with no gene match: 5. CDR1 MNHEY and CDR2 SMNVEV come from the germline V gene (reference sequence). The CDR3 runs to 15 residues. The CDR3 is CASSLWRTGYYEQYF. CDR3 nucleotide sequence: TGTGCCAGCAGTTTATGGAGGACAGGGTACTACGAGCAGTACTTC.

The chain employs TRBV6-5 and TRBJ2-7, with TRBD2 identical over 11 bases. The ends lost 2 bases at V and 3 bases at J; junction bases unmatched: 3. The CDR3 runs to 15 residues. CDR1 and CDR2 from the germline V gene are MNHEY and SVGAGI. DNA of the CDR3: TGTGCCAGCAGTTACCTCGGGACTAGCGGCTACGAGCAGTACTTC. Encoded protein: CASSYLGTSGYEQYF.

This clone showed up just once. V and J are TRBV27 and TRBJ2-1; D uncertain. Trimming took off 6 bases at V and 1 base at J, with 16 bases between the two ends. CDR1 MNHEY and CDR2 SMNVEV come from the germline V gene (reference sequence). This CDR3 contains 16 residues. The CDR3 loop is CASSLGRSKSYNEQFF. CDR3 nucleotides: TGTGCCAGCAGCTTAGGTCGGAGCAAGTCCTACAATGAGCAGTTCTTC.

V and J are TRBV7-9 and TRBJ2-2; 12 bases are a match to TRBD1. The CDR3 has 18 amino acids. Germline trimming cut 5 bases from V and 6 bases from J; bases unmatched to any gene: 13. Germline V gene sequence: CDR1 SEHNR, CDR2 FQNEAQ (reference sequence). CDR3 region: CASSPTLRDRGLSGELFF. The CDR3, as DNA: TGTGCCAGCAGCCCCACCCTCCGGGACAGGGGGCTCTCCGGGGAGCTGTTTTTT.

The rearrangement links TRBV2 to TRBJ2-5; D is uncertain. Germline lookup yields CDR1 SNHLY and CDR2 FYNNEI. The CDR3 consists of 16 residues. The V end was cut by 0 bases, the J end by 5 bases, with 16 bases between. CDR3 coding DNA: TGTGCCAGCAGTGAAGCGCTTAGAGGTAGCTATGAGACCCAGTACTTC. Protein product: CASSEALRGSYETQYF. The full variable domain, its missing parts supplied by reference TRBV2 and TRBJ2-5, is EPEVTQTPSHQVTQMGQEVILRCVPISNHLYFYWYRQILGQKVEFLVSFYNNEISEKSEIFDDQFSVERPDGSNFTLKIRSTKLEDSAMYFCASSEALRGSYETQYFGPGTRLLVL.

This chain links TRBV29-1 with TRBJ2-1, with 14 bases lining up with TRBD2. Germline CDR1 is SQVTM and CDR2 is ANQGSEA. The CDR3 length is 17 residues. The junction had 15 bases not matched to a gene; V was cut back by 6 bases and J by 8 bases. This CDR3 reads CSVPGTSGSLWGDEQFF. The DNA of the CDR3 is TGCAGCGTGCCAGGGACTAGCGGGAGCCTATGGGGGGATGAGCAGTTCTTC.

Concerning this clone itself: A read error may produce the germline difference seen at one junction end. This chain links TRBV2 with TRBJ2-4; no firm D call. CDR1 is SNHLY, CDR2 FYNNEI, per germline. The CDR3 runs 12 residues. In nucleotides, the CDR3 is TGTGCCAGCAGTGAAAGTACGAGACACCCGAACTTC. It is translated as CASSESTRHPNF.

The chain employs TRBV7-9 and TRBJ2-5; 8 bases agree with TRBD1. Germline V gene data show CDR1 as SEHNR and CDR2 as FQNEAQ (reference sequence). V shed 1 base and J 7 bases; nucleotides not matched to a gene: 2. The CDR3 is 13 residues long. The DNA for the CDR3 is TGTGCCAGCAGCTTAGAGGACAGGGCGACCCAGTACTTC. It specifies CASSLEDRATQYF.

In this sample, this clone turned up once. The rearrangement uses TRBV7-3 and TRBJ1-1; 9 bases align to TRBD1. V was clipped by 0 bases and J by 5 bases; unmatched bases: 4. The CDR3 covers 15 residues. Germline loops: CDR1 SGHTA, CDR2 FQGTGA. This chain's CDR3 is CASSLTGTGRTEAFF. The CDR3 DNA reads as TGTGCCAGCAGCTTAACTGGGACAGGGCGGACTGAAGCTTTCTTT.

The CDR3 spells CASSSSGGMYEQYF. CDR3 in DNA: TGCGCCAGCAGCTCCAGCGGGGGGATGTACGAGCAGTACTTC. V gene TRBV4-1 combines with J gene TRBJ2-7, with TRBD2 matching over 9 bases. The ends lost 5 bases at V and 4 bases at J; junction bases unmatched: 6. Germline-derived CDR1 and CDR2 are MGHRA and YSYEKL. This CDR3 has 14 residues.

This clone was observed once. The chain is built from TRBV30 and TRBJ2-7; D may be TRBD2 (5 bases). The germline V gene encodes CDR1 GTSNPN and CDR2 SVGIG (reference sequence). The CDR3 consists of 16 residues. V lost 0 bases, J lost 0 bases, and 15 bases lay in between. This chain's CDR3 is CAWSVRVGRLSYEQYF. The CDR3 nucleotides read TGTGCCTGGAGTGTGCGGGTGGGCAGACTCTCCTACGAGCAGTACTTC.

With respect to this clone: An end of the junction does not agree with germline; a read error may underlie this. This chain uses TRBV6-5 with TRBJ2-5; 11 nucleotides match TRBD2. CDR3 size: 15 residues. CDR1 is MNHEY and CDR2 is SVGAGI in the germline V gene. CDR3 sequence reads: CPSSSGLAGLETQYF. DNA of the CDR3: TGTCCCAGCAGCTCTGGACTAGCGGGCCTAGAGACCCAGTACTTC.